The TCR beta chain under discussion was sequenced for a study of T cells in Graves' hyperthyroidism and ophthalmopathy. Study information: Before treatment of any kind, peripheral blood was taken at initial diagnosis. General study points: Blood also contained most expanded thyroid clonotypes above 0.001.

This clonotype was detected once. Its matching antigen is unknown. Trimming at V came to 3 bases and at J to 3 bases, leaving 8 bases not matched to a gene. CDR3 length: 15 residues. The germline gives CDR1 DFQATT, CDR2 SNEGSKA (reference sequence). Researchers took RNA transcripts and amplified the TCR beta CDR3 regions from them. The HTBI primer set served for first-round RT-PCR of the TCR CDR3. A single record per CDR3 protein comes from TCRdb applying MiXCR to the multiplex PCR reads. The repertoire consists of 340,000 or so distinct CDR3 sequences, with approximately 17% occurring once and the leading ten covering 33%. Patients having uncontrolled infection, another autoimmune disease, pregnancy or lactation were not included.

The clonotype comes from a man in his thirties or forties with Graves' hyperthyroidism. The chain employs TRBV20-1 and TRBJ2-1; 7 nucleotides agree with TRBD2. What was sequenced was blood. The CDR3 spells CSASRLAAYYNEQFF. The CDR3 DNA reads TGCAGTGCTAGCCGGCTAGCGGCTTACTACAATGAGCAGTTCTTC.